This TCR beta chain came from a study of T-cell reconstitution after alpha-beta-depleted transplantation in children. Using unique molecular identifiers, the investigators prepared the TCRbeta library. TCRdb re-analysed the PCR reads in MiXCR, keeping a single row per CDR3 protein. The sample gives approximately 420,000 distinct CDR3 sequences, 9.5% to 13% of which show up once; 5% to 6.5% is in the top ten. CDR1 DFQATT and CDR2 SNEGSKA come from the germline V gene (reference sequence). This CDR3 spans 14 amino acids. Losses at the gene ends were 3 bases for V and 5 bases for J; bases not matched to a gene: 5.

Material: PBMCs from the stem cell graft donor, obtained from the stem cell graft. The V and J genes are TRBV20-1 and TRBJ1-4, with TRBD1 matching over 8 bases. This TCR came from a human donor who donated a stem cell graft to a child with acute myeloid leukemia. Here the CDR3 reads CSARDREGNEKLFF. The CDR3 nucleotides are TGCAGTGCTAGGGACAGGGAAGGAAATGAAAAACTGTTTTTT.